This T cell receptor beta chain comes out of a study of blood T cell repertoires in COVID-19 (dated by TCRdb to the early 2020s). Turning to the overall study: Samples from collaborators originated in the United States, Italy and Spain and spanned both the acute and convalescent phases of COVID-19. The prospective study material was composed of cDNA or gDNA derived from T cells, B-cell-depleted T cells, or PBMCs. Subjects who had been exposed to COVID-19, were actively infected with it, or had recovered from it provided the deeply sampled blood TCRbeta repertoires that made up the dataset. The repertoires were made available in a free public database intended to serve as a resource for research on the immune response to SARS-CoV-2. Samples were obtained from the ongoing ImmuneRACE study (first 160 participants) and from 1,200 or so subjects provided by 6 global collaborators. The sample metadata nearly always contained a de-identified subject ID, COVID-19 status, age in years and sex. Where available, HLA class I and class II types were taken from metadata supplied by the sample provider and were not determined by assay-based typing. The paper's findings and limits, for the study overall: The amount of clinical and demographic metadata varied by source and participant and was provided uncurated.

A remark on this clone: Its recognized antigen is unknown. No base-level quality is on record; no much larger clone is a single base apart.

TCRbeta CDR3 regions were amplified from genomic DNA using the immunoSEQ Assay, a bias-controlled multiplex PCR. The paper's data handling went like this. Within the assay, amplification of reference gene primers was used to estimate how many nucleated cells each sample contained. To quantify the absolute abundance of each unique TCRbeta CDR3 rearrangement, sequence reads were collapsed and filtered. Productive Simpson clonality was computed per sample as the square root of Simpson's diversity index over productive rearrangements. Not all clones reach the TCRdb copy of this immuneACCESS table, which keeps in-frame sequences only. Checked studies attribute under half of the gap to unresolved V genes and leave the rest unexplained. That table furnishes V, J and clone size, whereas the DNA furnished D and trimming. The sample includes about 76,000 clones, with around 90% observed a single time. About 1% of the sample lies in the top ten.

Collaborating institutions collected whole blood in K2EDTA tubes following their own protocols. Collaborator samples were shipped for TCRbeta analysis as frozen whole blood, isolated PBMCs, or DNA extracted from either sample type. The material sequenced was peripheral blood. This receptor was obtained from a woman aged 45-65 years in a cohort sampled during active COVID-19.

The DNA reads as follows: TGTGCCAGCCGAATAGCGGCCACAGATACGCAGTATTTT. Translated, this is CASRIAATDTQYF. In this chain, TRBV7-9 is recombined with TRBJ2-3; the D gene is possibly TRBD2, with 6 bases matching. The trim is 8 bases for V and 2 bases for J, with a gap of 11 bases between the germline ends. Including cysteine and phenylalanine, the CDR3 has 13 amino acids. Only the CDR3 DNA stays, 39 bases, in frame from base 1. The germline V gene (reference sequence) gives CDR1 as SEHNR and CDR2 as FQNEAQ. Beyond the CDR3, the reference TRBV7-9 and TRBJ2-3 genes provide the residues; the full variable domain reads: DTGVSQNPRHKITKRGQNVTFRCDPISEHNRLYWYRQTLGQGPEFLTYFQNEAQLEKSRLLSDRFSAERPKGSFSTLEIQRTEQGDSAMYLCASRIAATDTQYFGPGTRLTVL.